This entry describes one T cell receptor beta chain. Sequenced by immunoSEQ multiplex PCR; TCRdb stores in-frame clones only, minus some. The sample has roughly 280,000 clones, more than 85% seen once. The data originate from a study of blood T cell repertoires in COVID-19. About the research overall: T cells, B-cell-depleted T cells, or PBMCs supplied cDNA or gDNA.

V was pared by 5 bases and J by 1 base, with 9 bases between. CDR3 size: 13 residues. Sequenced: peripheral blood. V is TRBV12-3 or TRBV12-4 and J is TRBJ2-7; D is perhaps TRBD2 (6 bases). The clonotype comes from a man between 18 and 29 years old with active or convalescent COVID-19. The CDR3 loop reads CASSTGRSYEQYF. In DNA form, the CDR3 reads TGTGCCAGCAGTACCGGGAGATCCTACGAGCAGTACTTC.